What follows are 16 T cell receptor beta chains derived from one specimen sequenced in a study of blood T cell repertoires in COVID-19. Assay used: immunoSEQ multiplex PCR; TCRdb lists only in-frame clones, some missing. The sample records 150,000 to 200,000 clones, roughly 90% being singletons. The sample consisted of peripheral blood. The origin of the receptors is a man in his 60s with acute or convalescent COVID-19.

In this sample, this clone turned up once. The J gene is TRBJ1-2, the V gene TRBV6-4; D not resolved. Germline V gene sequence: CDR1 MRHNA, CDR2 SNTAGT. Trimming removed 3 bases from V and 2 bases from J, with 10 bases in between. The length of the CDR3 is 14 residues. The CDR3 is CASSEGQQNYGYTF. In DNA form, the CDR3 reads TGTGCCAGCAGTGAGGGCCAGCAAAACTATGGCTACACCTTC.

This chain connects TRBV2 to TRBJ1-5, with 8 nucleotides matching TRBD1. CDR1 SNHLY and CDR2 FYNNEI come from the germline V gene. Trimming removed 5 bases from V and 0 bases from J; junction bases left unmatched: 9. The CDR3 extends over 17 amino acids. This CDR3 reads CASSSRGTGYSNQPQHF. DNA of the CDR3: TGTGCCAGCAGTTCAAGGGGGACAGGTTATAGCAATCAGCCCCAGCATTTT.

This chain joins TRBV5-4 and TRBJ2-7; 7 bases match TRBD2. CDR3 size: 13 residues. The J segment lost 9 bases and the V segment lost 4 bases, leaving 10 bases of the junction unmatched. Per germline, CDR1 SGHNT and CDR2 YYREEE (reference sequence). The CDR3 DNA is TGTGCCAGCAGCACTCGCGGGAGATCGAGGCAGTACTTC. Translating it yields CASSTRGRSRQYF.

V usage is TRBV5-1 and J usage is TRBJ1-2; TRBD1 matches 7 bases. The CDR3 extends over 14 amino acids. Germline trimming cut 2 bases from V and 2 bases from J; bases unmatched to any gene: 3. CDR1 and CDR2 from the germline V gene are SGHRS and YFSETQ. This chain's CDR3 is CASSFTGENYGYTF. The CDR3 nucleotides are TGCGCCAGCAGCTTTACAGGGGAAAACTATGGCTACACCTTC. The full variable domain, with the rest looked up from reference TRBV5-1 and TRBJ1-2, is KAGVTQTPRYLIKTRGQQVTLSCSPISGHRSVSWYQQTPGQGLQFLFEYFSETQRNKGNFPGRFSGRQFSNSRSEMNVSTLELGDSALYLCASSFTGENYGYTFGSGTRLTVV.

The chain couples TRBV5-5 to TRBJ1-6; TRBD1 is a possible D gene (6 bases). Germline V gene lookup returns CDR1 SGHKS and CDR2 YYEKEE (reference sequence). The CDR3 length is 16 residues. V was clipped by 4 bases and J by 5 bases, with 16 bases between them. CDR3 bases: TGTGCCAGCAGCCTAACGGACAGAAATAATAATTCACCCCTCCACTTT. Translation gives CASSLTDRNNNSPLHF.

The chain links TRBV5-8 to TRBJ2-7, with a tentative D call TRBD1 (6 bases). The CDR3 has 15 amino acids. Trimming stripped 4 bases from V and 0 bases from J, with 14 bases between. Germline lookup yields CDR1 SGHTS and CDR2 YDEGEE. CDR3 nucleotide sequence: TGTGCCAGCAGCATCGGACAGCTGAGCTCCTACGAGCAGTACGTC. Residues: CASSIGQLSSYEQYV.

This chain connects TRBV20-1 to TRBJ1-2, with 9 bases fitting TRBD1. In germline, CDR1 is DFQATT, CDR2 SNEGSKA (reference sequence). CDR3 length equals 11 residues. Losses at the gene ends were 5 bases for V and 14 bases for J; bases not matched to a gene: 9. CDR3 sequence (DNA): TGCAGTGCTGACACGGGACAGGGAAGAACCTTC. This encodes CSADTGQGRTF.

The chain carries TRBV7-9 and TRBJ1-2, with 9 bases identical to TRBD1. V lost 4 bases, J lost 8 bases, and 11 bases stayed unmatched. CDR3 length equals 15 residues. From germline, CDR1 is SEHNR and CDR2 FQNEAQ (reference sequence). DNA for the CDR3: TGTGCCAGCAGCTCCCGGACAGGGGTTATGGGCGGCTACACCTTC. Its translation: CASSSRTGVMGGYTF.

The sample holds one count of this clone. V usage is TRBV18 and J usage is TRBJ1-6; 10 nucleotides line up with TRBD1. The CDR3 spans 15 residues. J gave up 10 bases and V 2 bases, and 5 bases lay outside the gene matches. Germline V gene sequence: CDR1 KGHSH, CDR2 LQKENI. This CDR3 reads CASSPIGQGESPLHF. Written as DNA, the CDR3 is TGTGCCAGCTCACCAATAGGACAGGGGGAATCACCCCTCCACTTT.

The V gene is TRBV19, the J gene TRBJ1-1; D is perhaps TRBD1 (5 bases). Germline assignment: CDR1 LNHDA and CDR2 SQIVND (reference sequence). The CDR3 runs to 13 residues. V was cut by 6 bases and J by 6 bases, with 14 bases left in between. The DNA for the CDR3 is TGTGCCAGTAGCCCTTTCCGGGGGGCTGAAGCTTTCTTT. Protein product: CASSPFRGAEAFF. The whole variable domain, remainder taken from reference TRBV19 and TRBJ1-1, is DGGITQSPKYLFRKEGQNVTLSCEQNLNHDAMYWYRQDPGQGLRLIYYSQIVNDFQKGDIAEGYSVSREKKESFPLTVTSAQKNPTAFYLCASSPFRGAEAFFGQGTRLTVV.

The chain carries TRBV14 and TRBJ1-2; D is perhaps TRBD1 (6 bases). The V end lost 0 bases, the J end lost 8 bases, and 13 bases lay between the germline ends. CDR1 SGHDN and CDR2 FVKESK come from the germline V gene. The CDR3 is 14 residues long. The chain's CDR3 is CASSQDQTGGGYTF. The CDR3, as DNA: TGTGCCAGCAGCCAAGATCAGACAGGCGGAGGCTACACCTTC.

In nucleotides, the CDR3 is TGCGCCAGCAGTGAGTCGCGGGGCAATCAGCCCCAGCATTTT. Translating gives CASSESRGNQPQHF. This chain joins TRBV10-2 and TRBJ1-5; D is unclear. The V end lost 0 bases, the J end lost 2 bases, and 5 bases lay between the germline ends. The CDR3 extends over 14 amino acids. Germline CDR1 is WSHSY and CDR2 is SAAADI.

This clone occurred once. V gene TRBV5-1 combines with J gene TRBJ1-3; TRBD1 might be the D (6 bases). V lost 4 bases and J lost 2, with 10 bases in between. Germline lookup yields CDR1 SGHRS and CDR2 YFSETQ. The CDR3 sequence is 14 residues long. The chain's CDR3 is CASSPTGTGNTIYF. CDR3 DNA sequence: TGCGCCAGCAGCCCGACAGGCACTGGAAACACCATATATTTT.

The chain employs TRBV6-5 and TRBJ2-3; 8 bases map to TRBD1. Losses at the gene ends were 6 bases for V and 0 bases for J; bases not matched to a gene: 2. Germline V CDR1 and CDR2: MNHEY, SVGAGI. The CDR3 totals 14 residues. In DNA form, the CDR3 reads TGTGCCAGCAGGAACAGGGGGAGCACAGATACGCAGTATTTT. Its protein product is CASRNRGSTDTQYF.

Concerning this clone: At one boundary the junction diverges from the germline segment, which might be a read error. V usage is TRBV29-1 and J usage is TRBJ1-2; maybe TRBD1 (6 bases). Germline V CDR1 and CDR2: SQVTM, ANQGSEA. The length of the CDR3 is 17 residues. The CDR3 loop reads CSVGSGWVAGVNSGYTF. CDR3 sequence (DNA): TGCAGCGTTGGCTCAGGGTGGGTGGCAGGGGTTAACTCTGGCTACACCTTC.

The J gene is TRBJ1-5, the V gene TRBV5-1, with D maybe TRBD1 (6 bases). CDR3 size: 15 residues. The germline V and J ends were trimmed by 4 bases and 0 bases, with 11 bases remaining between them. CDR1 and CDR2 (germline): SGHRS, YFSETQ. Here the CDR3 DNA reads TGCGCCAGCAGCGAACAGGGAAATAGCAATCAGCCCCAGCATTTT. It specifies CASSEQGNSNQPQHF.